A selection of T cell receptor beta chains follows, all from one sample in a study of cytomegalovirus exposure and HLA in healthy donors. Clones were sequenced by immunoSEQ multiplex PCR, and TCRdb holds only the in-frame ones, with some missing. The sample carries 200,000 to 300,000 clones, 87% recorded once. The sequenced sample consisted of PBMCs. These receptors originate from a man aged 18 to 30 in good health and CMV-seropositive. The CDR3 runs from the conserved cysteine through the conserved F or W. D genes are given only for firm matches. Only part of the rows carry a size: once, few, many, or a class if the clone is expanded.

TGTGCCAGCAGATCGGGACACCCGTACGAGCAGTACTTC	CASRSGHPYEQYF	TRBJ2-7	.	.	TRBV6-5
TGTGCCAGCAGCTCGGGTAGGGGTGGCTACACCTTC	CASSSGRGGYTF	TRBJ1-2	.	.	TRBV7-8
TGTGCCAGCGGTCGTTGGCCGGGGCCAGATACGCAGTATTTT	CASGRWPGPDTQYF	TRBJ2-3	.	.	TRBV2
TGTGCCAGCAGCCCTCAACCCGGGACTAGCGGTTACAATGAGCAGTTCTTC	CASSPQPGTSGYNEQFF	TRBJ2-1	TRBD2	.	TRBV7-2
TGTGCCAGCAGTCTAGGGACAGGCAATCAGCCCCAGCATTTT	CASSLGTGNQPQHF	TRBJ1-5	TRBD1	.	TRBV27
TGCGCCAGCAGAGAACAGGAAGTCTTTACCGGGGAGCTGTTTTTT	CASREQEVFTGELFF	TRBJ2-2	.	.	TRBV5-1
TGTGCCAGCAGCCTTAGCGGGGGTGAGCAGTTCTTC	CASSLSGGEQFF	TRBJ2-1	TRBD2	.	TRBV2
TGTGCCAGCAGCCCGCCGAGGGGGCAAGAGACCCAGTACTTC	CASSPPRGQETQYF	TRBJ2-5	.	.	TRBV7-6
TGTGCCAGCAGCGAAACATGGGAAAACATTCAGTACTTC	CASSETWENIQYF	TRBJ2-4	.	once	TRBV5-6
TGTGCCAGCAGTTACGGGGGGGTCCCCTACGAGCAGTACTTC	CASSYGGVPYEQYF	TRBJ2-7	TRBD2	.	TRBV6-6
TGTGCCACCAGCAGAGATCCACACAATGAGCAGTTCTTC	CATSRDPHNEQFF	TRBJ2-1	.	.	TRBV15